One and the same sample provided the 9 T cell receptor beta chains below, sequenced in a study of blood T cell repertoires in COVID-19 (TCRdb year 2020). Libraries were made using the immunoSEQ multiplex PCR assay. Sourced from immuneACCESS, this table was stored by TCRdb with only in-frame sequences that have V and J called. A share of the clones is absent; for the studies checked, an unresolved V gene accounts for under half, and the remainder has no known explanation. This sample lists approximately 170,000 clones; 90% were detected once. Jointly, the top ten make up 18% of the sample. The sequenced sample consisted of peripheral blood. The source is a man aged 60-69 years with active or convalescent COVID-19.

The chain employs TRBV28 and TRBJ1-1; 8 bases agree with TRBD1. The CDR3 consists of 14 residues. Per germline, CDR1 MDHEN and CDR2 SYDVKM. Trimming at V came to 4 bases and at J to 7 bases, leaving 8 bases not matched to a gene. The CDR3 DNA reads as TGTGCCAGCAGTTCCGGACAGGGCCGCGTTGAAGCTTTCTTT. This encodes CASSSGQGRVEAFF.

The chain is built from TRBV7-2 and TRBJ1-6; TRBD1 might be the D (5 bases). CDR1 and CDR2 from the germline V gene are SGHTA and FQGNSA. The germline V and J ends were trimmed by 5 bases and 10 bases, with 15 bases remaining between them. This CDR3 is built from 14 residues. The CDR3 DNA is TGTGCCAGCAGCGCCGGGACTTTAAGGTCACCCCTCCACTTT. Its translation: CASSAGTLRSPLHF.

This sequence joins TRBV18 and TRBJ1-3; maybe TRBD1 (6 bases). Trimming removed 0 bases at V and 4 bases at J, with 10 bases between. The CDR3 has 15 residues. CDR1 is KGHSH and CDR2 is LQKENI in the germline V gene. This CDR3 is CASSPPDRRGNTIYF. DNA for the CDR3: TGTGCCAGCTCACCACCGGACAGAAGAGGAAACACCATATATTTT.

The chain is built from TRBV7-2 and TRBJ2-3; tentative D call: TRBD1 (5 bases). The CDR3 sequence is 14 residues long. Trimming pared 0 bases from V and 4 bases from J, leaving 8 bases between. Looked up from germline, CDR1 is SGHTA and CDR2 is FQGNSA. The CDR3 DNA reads TGTGCCAGCAGCTTAGCGGCAGGGTCAGATACGCAGTATTTT. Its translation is CASSLAAGSDTQYF.

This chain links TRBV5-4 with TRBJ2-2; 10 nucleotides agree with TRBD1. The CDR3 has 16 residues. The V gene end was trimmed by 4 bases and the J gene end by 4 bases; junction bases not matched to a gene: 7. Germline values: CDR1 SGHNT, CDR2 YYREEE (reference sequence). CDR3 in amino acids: CASSPTGQGFTGELFF. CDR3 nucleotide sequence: TGTGCCAGCAGCCCCACGGGACAGGGGTTCACCGGGGAGCTGTTTTTT.

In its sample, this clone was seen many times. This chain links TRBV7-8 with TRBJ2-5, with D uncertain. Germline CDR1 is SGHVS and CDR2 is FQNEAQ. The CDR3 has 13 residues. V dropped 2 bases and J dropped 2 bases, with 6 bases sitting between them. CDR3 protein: CASSLQVQETQYF. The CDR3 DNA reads TGTGCCAGCAGCTTACAGGTTCAAGAGACCCAGTACTTC. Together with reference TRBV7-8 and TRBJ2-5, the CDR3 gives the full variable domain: GAGVSQSPRYKVAKRGQDVALRCDPISGHVSLFWYQQALGQGPEFLTYFQNEAQLDKSGLPSDRFFAERPEGSVSTLKIQRTQQEDSAVYLCASSLQVQETQYFGPGTRLLVL.

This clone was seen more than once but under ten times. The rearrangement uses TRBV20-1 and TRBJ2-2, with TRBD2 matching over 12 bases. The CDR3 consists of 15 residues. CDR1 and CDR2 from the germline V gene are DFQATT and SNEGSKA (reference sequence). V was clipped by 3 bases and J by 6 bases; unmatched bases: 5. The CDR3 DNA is TGCAGTGCTAGTACTAGCGGGAGGTATGCCGGGGAGCTGTTTTTT. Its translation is CSASTSGRYAGELFF.

The CDR3 region is CASSSRPSGGDNEQFF. The CDR3 DNA sequence: TGTGCCAGCAGTTCTCGGCCTAGCGGGGGGGACAATGAGCAGTTCTTC. The J gene is TRBJ2-1, the V gene TRBV6-2 or TRBV6-3; 12 bases fit TRBD2. CDR1 is MNHEY, CDR2 SVGEGT, per germline. V was pared by 4 bases and J by 5 bases, with 6 bases of the junction left unmatched. CDR3 length: 16 amino acids.

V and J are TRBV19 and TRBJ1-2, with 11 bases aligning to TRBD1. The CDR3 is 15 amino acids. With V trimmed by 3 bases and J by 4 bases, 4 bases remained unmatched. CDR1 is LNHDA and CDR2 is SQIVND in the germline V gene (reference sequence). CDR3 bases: TGTGCCAGTAGTATCAAGGGACAGGGGGTCTATGGCTACACCTTC. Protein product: CASSIKGQGVYGYTF.